Given below is one T cell receptor beta chain in context. These data originate in a study of blood T cell repertoires in COVID-19. Study-wide context: Acute and convalescent COVID-19 samples came from the United States, Italy and Spain. T cells, B-cell-depleted T cells, or PBMCs supplied cDNA or gDNA.

The CDR3 loop spans 16 amino acids. Germline values: CDR1 LGHDT, CDR2 YNNKEL (reference sequence). V lost 0 bases, J lost 0 bases, and 11 bases lay in between. Original processing methods: Reference gene primer amplification in the assay estimated nucleated cell counts. Method: immunoSEQ multiplex PCR; TCRdb's copy keeps in-frame clones and lacks some. V, J and clone size are those of that table, while D and trimming were read from the DNA. The sample has over 200,000 clones, more than 75% seen once. The source material was peripheral blood. This TCR was recovered from a man aged 40-49 years with active or convalescent COVID-19. This sequence joins TRBV3-1 (or the pseudogene TRBV3-2) and TRBJ1-1, with D unresolved. CDR3 DNA: TGTGCCAGCAGCCAAGAGCAGGCACGGATGAACACTGAAGCTTTCTTT. Encoded protein: CASSQEQARMNTEAFF.